The clone carrying this TCR beta chain occurred a few times. Its antigen is still unknown. The source of the sample is a study of T cell repertoires in cytomegalovirus infection. Study-wide background: CMV infection together with matching HLA type was indicated by public TCR beta signatures. Whole-study results and caveats: HLA-C-restricted CMV clonotypes gave the most frequent clonotype in two of eight donors. Totalled public TCR beta family frequency picked out people who carried CMV plus the relevant HLA.

One entry per CDR3 protein results from TCRdb running MiXCR on the reads. The sample lists about 770,000 distinct CDR3 sequences; around 29% were seen once. CDR3 length: 14 amino acids. V lost 4 bases to trimming and J lost 5 bases; unmatched junction nucleotides: 3. Germline-derived CDR1 and CDR2 are SGHDN and FVKESK. The TCR comes from a human donor in good health (CMV status not recorded). Some clones in this sample may be carry-over from other donors' samples. The rearrangement links TRBV14 to TRBJ2-7; 12 bases map to TRBD1. The source material was cultured CD8+ T cells from PBMCs, sampled from culture after CMV antigen stimulation. CDR3 DNA sequence: TGTGCCAGCAGCCGGGACAGGGGGCATCACGAGCAGTACTTC. Translation: CASSRDRGHHEQYF.